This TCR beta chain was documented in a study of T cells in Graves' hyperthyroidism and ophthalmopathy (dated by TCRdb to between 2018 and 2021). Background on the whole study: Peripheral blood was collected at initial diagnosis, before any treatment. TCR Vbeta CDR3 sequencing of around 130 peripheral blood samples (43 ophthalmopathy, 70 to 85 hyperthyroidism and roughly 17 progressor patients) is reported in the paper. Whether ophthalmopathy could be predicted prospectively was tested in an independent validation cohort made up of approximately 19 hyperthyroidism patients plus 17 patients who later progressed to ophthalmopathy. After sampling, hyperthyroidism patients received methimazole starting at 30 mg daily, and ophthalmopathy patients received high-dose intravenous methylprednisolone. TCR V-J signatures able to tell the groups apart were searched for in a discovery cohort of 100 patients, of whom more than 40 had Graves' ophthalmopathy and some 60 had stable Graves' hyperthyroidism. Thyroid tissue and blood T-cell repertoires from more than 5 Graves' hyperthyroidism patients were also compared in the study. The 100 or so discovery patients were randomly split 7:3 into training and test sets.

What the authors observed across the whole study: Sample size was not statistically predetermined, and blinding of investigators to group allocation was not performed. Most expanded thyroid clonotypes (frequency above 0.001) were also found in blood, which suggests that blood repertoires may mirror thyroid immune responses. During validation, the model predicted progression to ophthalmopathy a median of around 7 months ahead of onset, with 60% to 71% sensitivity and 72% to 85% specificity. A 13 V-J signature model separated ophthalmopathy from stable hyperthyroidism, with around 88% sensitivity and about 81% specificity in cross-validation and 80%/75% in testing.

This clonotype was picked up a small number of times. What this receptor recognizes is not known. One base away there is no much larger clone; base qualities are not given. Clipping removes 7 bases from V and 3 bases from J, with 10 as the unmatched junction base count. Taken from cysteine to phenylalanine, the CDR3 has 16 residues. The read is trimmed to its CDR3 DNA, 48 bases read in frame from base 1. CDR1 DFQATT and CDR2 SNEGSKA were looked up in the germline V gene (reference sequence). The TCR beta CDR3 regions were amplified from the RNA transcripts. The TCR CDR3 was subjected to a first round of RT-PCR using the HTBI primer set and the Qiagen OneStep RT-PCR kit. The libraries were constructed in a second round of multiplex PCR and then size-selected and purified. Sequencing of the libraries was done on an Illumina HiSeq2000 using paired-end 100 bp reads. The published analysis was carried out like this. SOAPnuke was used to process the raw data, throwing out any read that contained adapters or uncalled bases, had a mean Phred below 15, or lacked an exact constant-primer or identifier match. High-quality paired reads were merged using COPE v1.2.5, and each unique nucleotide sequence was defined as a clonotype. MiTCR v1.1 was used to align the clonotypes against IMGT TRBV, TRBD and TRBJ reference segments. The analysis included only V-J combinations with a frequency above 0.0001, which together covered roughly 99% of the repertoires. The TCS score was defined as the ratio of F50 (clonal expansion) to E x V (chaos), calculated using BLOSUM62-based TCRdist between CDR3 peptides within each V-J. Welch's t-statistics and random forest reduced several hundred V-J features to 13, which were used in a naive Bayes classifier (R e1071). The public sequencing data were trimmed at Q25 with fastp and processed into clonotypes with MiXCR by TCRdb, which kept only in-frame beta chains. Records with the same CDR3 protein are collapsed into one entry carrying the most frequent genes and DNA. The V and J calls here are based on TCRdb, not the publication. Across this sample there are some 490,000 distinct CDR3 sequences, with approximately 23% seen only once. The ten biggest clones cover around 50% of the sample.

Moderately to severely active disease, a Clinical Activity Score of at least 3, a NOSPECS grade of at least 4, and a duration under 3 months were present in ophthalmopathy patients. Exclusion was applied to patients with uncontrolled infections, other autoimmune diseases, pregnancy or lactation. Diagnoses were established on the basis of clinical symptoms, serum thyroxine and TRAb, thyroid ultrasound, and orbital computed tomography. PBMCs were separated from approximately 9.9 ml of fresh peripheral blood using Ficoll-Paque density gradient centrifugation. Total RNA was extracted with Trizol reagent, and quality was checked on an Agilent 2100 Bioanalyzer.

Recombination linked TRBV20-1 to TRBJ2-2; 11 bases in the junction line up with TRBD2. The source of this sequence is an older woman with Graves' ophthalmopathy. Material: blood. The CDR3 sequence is CSGGTSGRADTGELFF. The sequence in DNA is TGCAGTGGGGGCACTAGCGGGAGAGCGGACACCGGGGAGCTGTTTTTT.